The rows below give T cell receptor beta chains drawn from one sample of a study of blood T cells in healthy people across ages. TCRdb itself ran the 5' RACE reads through MiXCR, one entry per CDR3 protein. The sample records some 1.1 million distinct CDR3 sequences, 35% to 45% being singletons. Sample: blood. All receptors derive from a young man in good health. The CDR3 runs from the conserved cysteine through the conserved F or W. The D gene is left open where the match is weak. Size tells how often a clone was seen (once, few, many) or the class of an expanded clone, and some rows leave it out.

D,J,size,length,V,CDR3,DNA
.,TRBJ2-3,few,15,TRBV3-1,CASSQDLGSSDTQYF,TGTGCCAGCAGCCAAGATCTTGGAAGTTCAGATACGCAGTATTTT
.,TRBJ2-3,.,14,TRBV6-2/TRBV6-3,CASTQDRYTDTQYF,TGTGCCAGCACCCAGGACAGATACACAGATACGCAGTATTTT
TRBD1,TRBJ1-2,.,13,TRBV30,CAWSPGQGSGYTF,TGTGCCTGGAGTCCCGGACAGGGGTCTGGCTACACCTTC
TRBD1,TRBJ1-1,many,13,TRBV7-9,CASSLGQGTEAFF,TGTGCCAGCAGCTTGGGACAGGGCACTGAAGCTTTCTTT
.,TRBJ2-7,few,14,TRBV29-1,CSVVQVSGTYEQYF,TGCAGCGTTGTACAGGTCAGTGGGACCTACGAGCAGTACTTC
TRBD1,TRBJ1-4,.,15,TRBV28,CASKGQEATNEKLFF,TGTGCCAGCAAAGGACAGGAGGCAACTAATGAAAAACTGTTTTTT
.,TRBJ2-1,few,15,TRBV21-1,CASSHRDRGRNEQFF,TGTGCCAGCAGCCACCGGGACAGGGGTAGGAATGAGCAGTTCTTC
.,TRBJ2-5,few,16,TRBV20-1,CSASVQGDFYWETQYF,TGCAGTGCTAGCGTCCAGGGGGACTTTTATTGGGAGACCCAGTACTTC
.,TRBJ2-3,.,17,TRBV4-3,CASSQDAAGERTDTQYF,TGCGCCAGCAGCCAAGATGCGGCAGGGGAAAGGACAGATACGCAGTATTTT
.,TRBJ2-7,.,15,TRBV7-9,CASSTGDSSSYEQYF,TGTGCCAGCAGCACCGGGGACTCTAGCTCCTACGAGCAGTACTTC
TRBD1,TRBJ1-1,many,15,TRBV10-3,CAISARDSSNTEAFF,TGTGCCATCAGTGCCCGGGACAGCTCGAACACTGAAGCTTTCTTT
.,TRBJ1-1,.,15,TRBV10-3,CAISDHRVVNTEAFF,TGTGCCATCAGTGATCACAGGGTTGTGAACACTGAAGCTTTCTTT
.,TRBJ1-1,.,17,TRBV12-5,CASCTFAGTIMNTEAFF,TGTGCTAGTTGTACATTTGCCGGGACAATAATGAACACTGAAGCTTTCTTT
.,TRBJ2-5,few,13,TRBV27,CASSFVEQETQYF,TGTGCCAGCAGTTTCGTAGAACAAGAGACCCAGTACTTC
TRBD1,TRBJ2-7,.,16,TRBV7-2,CASSKKTGRPYNEQYF,TGTGCCAGCAGCAAAAAGACAGGGCGCCCCTACAATGAGCAGTACTTC
.,TRBJ1-1,.,15,TRBV6-2/TRBV6-3,CASSYAPGEHTEAFF,TGTGCCAGCAGTTACGCTCCAGGGGAGCACACTGAAGCTTTCTTT
.,TRBJ2-3,few,16,TRBV7-9,CASSLALGGRTDTQYF,TGTGCCAGCAGCTTAGCGCTGGGGGGCAGGACAGATACGCAGTATTTT
.,TRBJ1-2,.,16,TRBV10-3,CAISESAARGYYGYTF,TGTGCCATCAGTGAGTCGGCTGCCAGGGGATACTATGGCTACACCTTC
TRBD2,TRBJ2-2,.,15,TRBV6-5,CASSFGLAGSGELFF,TGTGCCAGCAGTTTCGGACTAGCGGGGTCCGGGGAGCTGTTTTTT
.,TRBJ1-1,.,14,TRBV11-1,CASSGLGFGTEAFF,TGTGCCAGCAGCGGGCTCGGGTTTGGCACTGAAGCTTTCTTT
TRBD1,TRBJ2-1,few,16,TRBV10-3,CAISESWTGEVGEQFF,TGTGCCATCAGCGAGTCTTGGACAGGGGAGGTCGGTGAGCAGTTCTTC
TRBD1,TRBJ2-7,.,13,TRBV6-2/TRBV6-3,CASGRQGLYEQYF,TGTGCCAGCGGGAGACAGGGCCTCTACGAGCAGTACTTC
.,TRBJ2-5,few,16,TRBV3-1,CASSQGAPVNQETQYF,TGTGCCAGCAGCCAAGGGGCCCCGGTCAACCAAGAGACCCAGTACTTC
TRBD1,TRBJ1-5,few,14,TRBV7-2,CASSRTGETQPQHF,TGTGCCAGCAGTCGGACAGGGGAGACTCAGCCCCAGCATTTT
.,TRBJ1-1,few,13,TRBV29-1,CSVHGTMNTEAFF,TGCAGCGTTCATGGGACAATGAACACTGAAGCTTTCTTT
.,TRBJ2-4,once,13,TRBV7-9,CASSSTGENIQYF,TGCGCCAGCAGCTCCACCGGGGAAAACATTCAGTACTTC
TRBD1,TRBJ1-6,.,13,TRBV20-1,CSPRDRGNSPLHF,TGCTCCCCCCGGGACAGGGGTAATTCACCCCTCCACTTT
TRBD2,TRBJ2-3,many,11,TRBV29-1,CSEGLEDTQYF,TGCAGTGAGGGACTAGAGGATACGCAGTATTTT